Sequencing of this T cell receptor beta chain was carried out in a study of cytomegalovirus exposure and HLA in healthy donors (dated by TCRdb to about 2017). About the full investigation: An earlier analysis of some 600 of the donors reported approximately 280 Gb of sequence data and 95 million to 120 million unique TCR beta sequences obtained from about 179 million T cells. Donor age, sex, ethnicity and CMV serostatus were compiled alongside the repertoire data. HLA typing covered class I and class II loci at four-digit resolution. Along with the approximately 700-subject first cohort, a separate validation cohort of some 130 different subjects was used. To predict cytomegalovirus infection status, the study brought together high-throughput TCR immunosequencing, statistical association of individual TCRs with disease status, and machine learning. The T cell repertoires of 666 subjects were profiled by immunosequencing and related to cytomegalovirus serostatus. In a later analysis, previously published TCR beta repertoires from 550 to 700 donors were re-analyzed and high-resolution HLA genotyping was added so that TCR occurrence patterns could be studied. Every repertoire in the discovery cohort had been generated on one and the same sequencing platform. The study aimed to test whether signatures of past pathogen exposure could be identified by cataloging public T cell receptors. Among roughly 400 genotyped donors of the cohort, an average of about 240,000 unique TCR beta nucleotide sequences were sequenced per donor, around a sixth of them non-productive. The number of typed donors differed by locus: about 620-630 for A, B, C, DRB1 and DQB1; about 520 for DQA1; some 590 for DPA1; and 400 to 480 for DPB1. Of the approximately 400 genotyped donors, around 81% fell in the genetic ancestry cluster associated with self-reported Caucasian donors. Genome-wide SNP genotypes for about 60% of the roughly 670 donors were used in a later genetic analysis, which treated that subset as a discovery cohort. In the later analysis, no new phenotypic data were used to find candidate immune exposures; instead, reliance was placed on TCR beta sequences and their occurrence across donors. Because of strong linkage in the cohort, a handful of DR-DQ haplotypes were treated as single units for association and clustering. About 280 gigabases of sequencing data and around 85 million unique TCR sequences made up an early release that covered 500 to 700 HLA-typed donors. An earlier analysis of a few hundred of the donors applied high-throughput TCR beta sequencing to assess whether each TCR beta V gene segment acted as functional or pseudogenic. Study-wide findings and limitations: When HLA alleles, especially DR and DQ, strongly co-occurred, TCR associations were difficult to assign to individual alleles. The authors suggested that the approach could potentially be extended to other disease states and immunological phenotypes. A further reported finding was that TCR beta sequences accurately predicted the HLA-A and HLA-B alleles for most subjects in the first cohort. In a later analysis, about 17,000 TCR beta sequences were associated with specific HLA alleles at a false discovery rate of 0.05. The classifier was reported to diagnose cytomegalovirus status with high specificity and sensitivity in both the original and validation cohorts. According to a later analysis, TCR association rates differed among HLA loci, with DRB1 alleles showing the most associated TCRs and HLA-C alleles showing the fewest. Because counts were too low, approximately 15 rarely observed V segments, including chromosome 9 orphons, were excluded from the earlier analysis of under 650 of the donors. A later analysis found that HLA-associated TCR beta chains were more clonally expanded and had lower generation probabilities than equally common non-associated chains. Correlated functional status among segregating V segments might reflect linkage disequilibrium, but an unknown experimental factor could not be ruled out. CMV serostatus was the only immune exposure information available for the cohort. According to a later analysis, most CMV-associated TCR beta chains appeared to be HLA-restricted, and the HLA associations seemed to be driven largely by CMV exposure. Broadly in line with IMGT annotations, most TCR beta V segments showed up in productive rearrangements about 87% or about 30% of the time in an earlier analysis of around 600 of the donors. An association between a missense DCLRE1C variant and V-gene and J-gene trimming of TCR beta chains was found in a later genetic analysis and replicated in an independent cohort. According to a later analysis, parvovirus B19, influenza, CMV and Epstein-Barr virus appeared linked to several top co-occurrence clusters. The 87-base-pair reads could not distinguish some IMGT-functional V segments, including TRBV6-2 and TRBV6-3, so those segments were excluded. Only TCR beta chains were sequenced in this cohort, and the absence of alpha or paired-chain data limited detectable features. In vitro tests confirmed that a few of the cytomegalovirus-associated TCR beta chains recognize cytomegalovirus antigens. The study listed approximately 160 TCR beta chains as associated with cytomegalovirus. Compared with the roughly 700-donor mean, donors in an Asian-associated ancestry cluster had fewer N-insertions in productive TCRs, according to a later genetic analysis. While some public TCRs were present in many individuals, most TCR sequences turned up only very rarely across donors. The presence/absence analyses assumed that sequencing depth was roughly uniform across donors, and that assumption may not be true. A cluster of highly shared sequence variants was judged likely to be a technical artifact of the sequencing pipeline. HLA typing was unavailable for some donors at each locus, so association tests used only the typed subset.

For this clone: Its antigen is currently not known. Base qualities are missing; no much larger clone stands one base away.

Trimming takes 4 bases off V and 15 bases off J; junction bases not matched to a gene: 16. The CDR3 has 15 amino acids, counting the end cysteine and phenylalanine. Kept here is only the CDR3 DNA, which spans 45 bases and is read in frame from base 1. Based on the germline V gene (reference sequence), the CDR1 and CDR2 sequences are SEHNR and FQNEAQ. To prepare the library, the immunoSEQ multiplex PCR assay was applied. For the multiplex PCR, a mixture combining 60 forward primers for TCR Vbeta segments and 13 reverse primers for TCR Jbeta segments was used. The CDR3 region of rearranged TCR beta genes was amplified from genomic DNA by a multiplex PCR assay. The amplified TCR beta libraries were sequenced on the Illumina HiSeq System as 87-base-pair reads. The authors processed their data as follows. A later analysis counted approximately 74 million unique TCR beta chains across the 640 or so repertoires, and some 12 million of these chains were shared by at least two donors. To remove PCR and sequencing errors, raw reads were error-corrected and collapsed into unique sequences using a nearest-neighbor algorithm that merged closely related sequences. CDR3 sequences were aligned to IMGT reference sequences to assign V, D and J gene segments. For a sequence to be retained, a match of at least six nucleotides to both a V gene segment and a J gene segment was required. Rearrangements were called productive when the CDR3 lacked stop codons and stayed in frame with V and J; all others were non-productive. CDR3 was defined by IMGT convention, running from the second conserved V-encoded cysteine to the conserved J-encoded phenylalanine. The earlier analysis of 500 to 750 of the donors excluded any sequence lacking an unambiguous match to a single V gene segment. An earlier analysis of almost 600 of the donors classified V segments as functional when productive rearrangements were above 56.7% and as segregating when the standard deviation between donors was above 5%. To diagnose cytomegalovirus status from the catalog of TCR beta chain sequences, a statistical classification framework was built. In a later analysis, V and J genes were assigned by comparing TCR nucleotide sequences against IMGT/GENE-DB human TR gene sequences. In a later analysis, CDR3 sequences and most-parsimonious VDJ recombination scenarios were assigned using the TCRdist pipeline. A later analysis defined each TCR beta chain by its CDR3 amino acid sequence plus V-gene family, and excluded reads lacking a unique V-gene family. In a later analysis, 550 to 650 highly shared, low-generation-probability nucleotide sequences were removed to address suspected cross-contamination and a sequencing artifact. In a later analysis, a clonal expansion index for each public chain was calculated from normalized within-repertoire ranks of inferred template counts. In a later analysis, generation probabilities were computed using a VDJ recombination model fitted to out-of-frame rearrangements, and the results were checked against IGoR. In a later analysis, TCR-TCR, TCR-HLA and TCR-CMV co-occurrence was scored with hypergeometric tests, and a repertoire-size bias correction was applied to TCR pairs. To estimate false discovery rates, a later analysis permuted the HLA or CMV assignments 20 times. In a later analysis, co-occurring TCRs were grouped with DBSCAN, and TCRdist sequence similarity was added when clustering was performed within HLA-allele-positive subsets. For co-occurrence clustering, repertoires with fewer than 30,000 or more than 120,000 public chains were excluded, along with four to six repertoires with anomalous nucleotide sharing. As stored in TCRdb, this immuneACCESS dataset retains in-frame rearrangements with V and J assigned. A fraction of the clones does not appear; measured against another copy, unresolved V genes explain less than half of the discrepancy, and the remainder lacks a known reason. The V and J calls and the clone size are those of that table, but D and trimming were determined from the DNA. This sample is represented by 150,000 to 200,000 clones; roughly 78% of them were singletons. Clones ranked in the top ten supply roughly 7.1% of the sample.

The cohort comprised more than 550 healthy bone marrow donors. At the time of sampling, all cohort members were nominally healthy, though unrecorded immune exposures were likely present. The donor tested CMV seropositive and was one of the 289 seropositive cohort members. Each donor provided a peripheral blood sample, and peripheral blood mononuclear cells were used for TCR beta sequencing. Genomic DNA was extracted from the blood cell samples with the Qiagen DNeasy Blood Extraction Kit. Material: PBMCs. Here the chain combines TRBV7-9 and TRBJ2-1; TRBD1 matches 9 bases in the middle. This receptor was identified in a man aged 35 to 55 in good health and CMV-seropositive. Here is the DNA: TGTGCCAGCAGCTCCGCGGGACAGGGAGACGGGCGTAGGTTCTTC. It encodes CASSSAGQGDGRRFF.